This TCR beta chain was captured in a study of cytomegalovirus exposure and HLA in healthy donors (TCRdb year 2017). For the wider study: According to an earlier analysis of a few hundred of the donors, 150 million to 200 million T cells yielded 117 million unique TCR beta sequences and more than 250 Gb of sequence data. An early release covering roughly 580 HLA-typed donors comprised 250 to 350 gigabases of sequencing data and around 86 million unique TCR sequences. The genetic ancestry cluster associated with self-reported Caucasian donors included over 65% of the approximately 430 genotyped donors. The aim of the study was to test whether cataloging public T cell receptors could identify signatures of past pathogen exposure. The T cell repertoires of under 700 subjects were profiled by immunosequencing and related to cytomegalovirus serostatus. In addition to the first cohort of approximately 670 subjects, a separate validation cohort of some 120 different subjects was used. The study combined high-throughput TCR immunosequencing, statistical association of individual TCRs with disease status, and machine learning to predict cytomegalovirus infection status. To study patterns of TCR occurrence, a later analysis re-analyzed previously published TCR beta repertoires from around 670 donors and added high-resolution HLA genotyping. Rather than using new phenotypic data, the later analysis identified candidate immune exposures from TCR beta sequences and from how often those sequences occurred across donors. To decide whether each TCR beta V gene segment behaved as functional or pseudogenic, an earlier analysis of several hundred of the donors relied on high-throughput TCR beta sequencing. Donor age, sex, ethnicity and CMV serostatus were collected together with the repertoire data. In a later genetic analysis, genome-wide SNP genotypes for about 55% of the roughly 670 donors were used, and that subset was treated as a discovery cohort. Every discovery cohort repertoire had been produced on one sequencing platform. Both class I and class II loci were covered by HLA typing, at four-digit resolution. The number of donors typed differed by locus, with 629-630 for A, B, C, DRB1 and DQB1, 522 for DQA1, 606 for DPA1, and some 470 for DPB1. Roughly 5 DR-DQ haplotypes were handled as single units for association and clustering, since linkage in the cohort was strong. Among about 370 genotyped donors of the cohort, an average of around 240,000 unique TCR beta nucleotide sequences was sequenced per donor, of which approximately 19% were non-productive.

A word on this clone: Its antigen has not been determined. Base qualities are not provided; no much larger clone lies one nucleotide away.

Points the paper makes about the study in general: The earlier analysis of around 600 of the donors excluded approximately 15 rarely observed V segments, including chromosome 9 orphons, because counts were too low. The classifier was reported to diagnose cytomegalovirus status with high specificity and sensitivity in both the original and validation cohorts. While some public TCRs were present in many individuals, most TCR sequences turned up only very rarely across donors. A later genetic analysis associated a missense DCLRE1C variant with V-gene and J-gene trimming of TCR beta chains, and an independent cohort replicated the association. In a later analysis, several top co-occurrence clusters were reported to appear linked to parvovirus B19, influenza, CMV and Epstein-Barr virus. The presence/absence analyses assumed that sequencing depth was roughly uniform across donors, and that assumption may not be true. In vitro tests confirmed that a few of the cytomegalovirus-associated TCR beta chains recognize cytomegalovirus antigens. A later analysis found that most CMV-associated TCR beta chains appeared HLA-restricted, with HLA associations seemingly driven largely by CMV exposure. Broadly in line with IMGT annotations, most TCR beta V segments showed up in productive rearrangements about 87% or about 30% of the time in an earlier analysis of approximately 600 of the donors. The sequencing pipeline was judged likely to have produced a cluster of highly shared sequence variants as a technical artifact. Specific HLA alleles were associated with 15,000 to 20,000 TCR beta sequences at a false discovery rate of 0.05 in a later analysis. Some IMGT-functional V segments, including TRBV6-2 and TRBV6-3, could not be distinguished by the 87-base-pair reads and were therefore excluded. For the cohort, immune exposure information was limited to CMV serostatus. Strong co-occurrence of HLA alleles, especially DR and DQ, made assigning TCR associations to individual alleles difficult. It was suggested by the authors that the approach could potentially be generalized to other disease states and immunological phenotypes. In a later analysis, HLA-associated TCR beta chains were found to be more clonally expanded and to have lower generation probabilities than equally common non-associated chains. The study gave a list of under 200 TCR beta chains associated with cytomegalovirus. Because HLA typing was unavailable for some donors at each locus, only the typed subset was used in association tests. Only TCR beta chains were sequenced in this cohort, and the absence of alpha or paired-chain data limited detectable features. In a later analysis, TCR association rates were found to vary across HLA loci, with the most associated TCRs seen for DRB1 alleles and the fewest for HLA-C alleles. Correlated functional status among segregating V segments might be attributable to linkage disequilibrium, but an unknown experimental factor could not be ruled out. A further reported finding was that TCR beta sequences accurately predicted the HLA-A and HLA-B alleles for most subjects in the first cohort. According to a later genetic analysis, donors in an Asian-associated ancestry cluster had fewer N-insertions in productive TCRs than the approximately 610-donor mean.

Preparation of the library involved the immunoSEQ multiplex PCR assay. The multiplex PCR relied on a mix of 60 forward primers for TCR Vbeta segments and 13 reverse primers for TCR Jbeta segments. Amplification of the CDR3 region of rearranged TCR beta genes was performed with a multiplex PCR assay on genomic DNA. Amplified TCR beta libraries were sequenced as 87-base-pair reads on the Illumina HiSeq System. On the study's bioinformatics: A later analysis counted approximately 76 million unique TCR beta chains across the 550 to 800 repertoires, and roughly 11 million of these chains were shared by at least two donors. A nearest-neighbor algorithm error-corrected the raw reads and collapsed the reads into unique sequences, merging closely related sequences to remove PCR and sequencing errors. CDR3 sequences were aligned to IMGT reference sequences to assign V, D and J gene segments. For a sequence to be retained, a match of at least six nucleotides to both a V gene segment and a J gene segment was required. Rearrangements were classified as productive when the CDR3 lacked stop codons and remained in frame with V and J, and all other rearrangements were classified as non-productive. Following IMGT convention, CDR3 was defined as the stretch from the second conserved V-encoded cysteine up to the conserved J-encoded phenylalanine. Sequences without an unambiguous match to a single V gene segment were excluded from the earlier analysis of almost 600 of the donors. In an earlier analysis of 587 of the donors, a V segment was called functional when productive rearrangements were above 56.7%, and segregating when the standard deviation between donors exceeded 5%. A statistical classification framework was built for diagnosing cytomegalovirus status from the catalog of TCR beta chain sequences. In a later analysis, TCR nucleotide sequences were compared against IMGT/GENE-DB human TR gene sequences so that V and J genes could be assigned. In a later analysis, CDR3 sequences and most-parsimonious VDJ recombination scenarios were assigned using the TCRdist pipeline. In a later analysis, every TCR beta chain was defined by the combination of its CDR3 amino acid sequence and its V-gene family, and reads without a unique V-gene family were dropped. A later analysis removed roughly 590 highly shared, low-generation-probability nucleotide sequences to deal with suspected cross-contamination and a sequencing artifact. In a later analysis, a clonal expansion index was calculated for each public chain from normalized within-repertoire ranks of inferred template counts. In a later analysis, generation probabilities were computed with a VDJ recombination model fitted to out-of-frame rearrangements, and the resulting probabilities were checked against IGoR. A later analysis scored TCR-TCR, TCR-HLA and TCR-CMV co-occurrence with hypergeometric tests, applying a repertoire-size bias correction to TCR pairs. To estimate false discovery rates, a later analysis permuted the HLA or CMV assignments 20 times. A later analysis grouped co-occurring TCRs with DBSCAN, adding TCRdist sequence similarity when clustering within HLA-allele-positive subsets. Repertoires with fewer than 30,000 or more than 120,000 public chains, plus five repertoires with anomalous nucleotide sharing, were excluded from co-occurrence clustering. Not all clones reach the TCRdb copy of this immuneACCESS table, which keeps in-frame sequences only. Checked studies attribute under half of the gap to unresolved V genes and leave the rest unexplained. That table furnishes V, J and clone size, whereas the DNA furnished D and trimming. This sample gives some 60,000 clones in total; roughly 75% of them show up just once. Of the sample, about 4.9% is held by the ten largest clones.

The cohort comprised several hundred healthy bone marrow donors. Cohort members were all nominally healthy when sampled, although unrecorded immune exposures were likely present. The donor tested CMV seronegative and was one of the 352 seronegative cohort members. Every donor gave a peripheral blood sample, and the peripheral blood mononuclear cells from that sample were used for TCR beta sequencing. Genomic DNA was extracted from the blood cell samples with the Qiagen DNeasy Blood Extraction Kit. Sequences SGHRS (CDR1) and YFSETQ (CDR2) are obtained from the germline V gene. V was cut back by 4 bases and J by 2 bases, leaving a gap of 6 bases between them. Measured from the cysteine to the phenylalanine, the CDR3 is 12 residues long. Solely the CDR3 DNA is kept, with 36 bases framed from the first base.

Sequenced input: PBMCs. This clonotype originated in a woman between 25 and 40 years old in good health and CMV-seronegative. The rearrangement combines TRBV5-1 with TRBJ2-5, with the D segment identity uncertain. The CDR3 in this case is CASSLVQETQYF. The DNA sequence follows: TGCGCCAGCAGCCTCGTGCAAGAGACCCAGTACTTC.